The entry that follows covers one TCR beta chain sequence. One entry per CDR3 protein, called by TCRdb with MiXCR from the RT-PCR reads. The table has around 700,000 distinct CDR3 sequences, 12% to 15% seen once. CDR1 and CDR2 from the germline V gene are MNHNS and SASEGT. The CDR3 is 16 amino acids. Trimming stripped 3 bases from V and 4 bases from J, with 18 bases between. The sequenced material came from memory CD4+ T cells from blood. V usage is TRBV6-1 and J usage is TRBJ1-2, with a weak D call TRBD1 (6 bases). This TCR was recovered from a female donor in good health, serving as a healthy control. The CDR3 region is CASSDPGTGTSYGYTF. The CDR3 region has the DNA TGTGCCAGCAGTGACCCGGGAACCGGGACATCCTATGGCTACACCTTC.